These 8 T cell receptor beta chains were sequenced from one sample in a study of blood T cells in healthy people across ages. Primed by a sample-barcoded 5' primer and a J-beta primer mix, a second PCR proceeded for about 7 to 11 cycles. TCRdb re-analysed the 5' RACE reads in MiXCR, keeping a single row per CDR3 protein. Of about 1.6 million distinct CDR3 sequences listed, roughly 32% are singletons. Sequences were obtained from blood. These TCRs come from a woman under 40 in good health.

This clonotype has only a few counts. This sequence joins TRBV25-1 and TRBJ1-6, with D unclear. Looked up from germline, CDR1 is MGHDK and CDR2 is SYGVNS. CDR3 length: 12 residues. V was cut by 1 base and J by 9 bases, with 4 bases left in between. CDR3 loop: CASSESGSPLHF. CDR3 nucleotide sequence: TGTGCCAGCAGTGAATCAGGTTCACCCCTCCACTTT.

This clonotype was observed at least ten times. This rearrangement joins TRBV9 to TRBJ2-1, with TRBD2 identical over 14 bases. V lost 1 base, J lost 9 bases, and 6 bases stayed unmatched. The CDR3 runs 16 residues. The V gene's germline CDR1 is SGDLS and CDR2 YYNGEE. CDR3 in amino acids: CASSVQSGTSGSEQFF. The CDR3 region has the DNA TGTGCCAGCAGCGTACAATCCGGGACTAGCGGGAGTGAGCAGTTCTTC.

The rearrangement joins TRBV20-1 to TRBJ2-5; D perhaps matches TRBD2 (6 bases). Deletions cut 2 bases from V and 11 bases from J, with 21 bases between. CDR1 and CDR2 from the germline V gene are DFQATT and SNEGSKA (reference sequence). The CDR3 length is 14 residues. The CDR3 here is CSARFGGQGIPQYF. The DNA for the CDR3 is TGCAGTGCTAGATTCGGGGGTCAGGGAATACCGCAGTACTTC.

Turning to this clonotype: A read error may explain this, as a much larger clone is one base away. The CDR3 region has the DNA TGTGCCGGCAGCTTAGGGGGCCGTGACAGCAGACCCCTTTCCTATGGCTACACCTTC. Its translation: CAGSLGGRDSRPLSYGYTF. V is TRBV7-9 and J is TRBJ1-2; 7 bases agree with TRBD1. This CDR3 is 19 amino acids long. Germline CDR1 and CDR2: SEHNR and FQNEAQ (reference sequence). The complete variable domain, with remaining parts taken from reference TRBV7-9 and TRBJ1-2, reads DTGVSQNPRHKITKRGQNVTFRCDPISEHNRLYWYRQTLGQGPEFLTYFQNEAQLEKSRLLSDRFSAERPKGSFSTLEIQRTEQGDSAMYLCAGSLGGRDSRPLSYGYTFGSGTRLTVV.

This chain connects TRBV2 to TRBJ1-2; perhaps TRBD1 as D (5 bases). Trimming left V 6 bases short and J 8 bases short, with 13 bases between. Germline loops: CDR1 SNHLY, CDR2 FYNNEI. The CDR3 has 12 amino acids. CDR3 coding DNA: TGTGCCAGCAGAGGGGACGGTGAGGGCTACACCTTC. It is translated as CASRGDGEGYTF.

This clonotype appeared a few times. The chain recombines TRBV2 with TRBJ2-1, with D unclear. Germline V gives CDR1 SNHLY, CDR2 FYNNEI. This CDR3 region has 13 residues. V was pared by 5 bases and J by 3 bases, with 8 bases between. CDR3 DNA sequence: TGTGCCAGCAGTCCGCTAGACTACAATGAGCAGTTCTTC. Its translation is CASSPLDYNEQFF.

CDR3 sequence reads: CASSFSNSGRYGYTF. DNA of the CDR3: TGTGCCAGCAGCTTTAGTAACAGTGGACGATATGGCTACACCTTC. This chain connects TRBV7-9 to TRBJ1-2, with no clear D. Trimming took 3 bases from V and 5 from J, leaving 16 bases between them. CDR1 is SEHNR and CDR2 is FQNEAQ in the germline V gene (reference sequence). This CDR3 contains 15 residues.

This CDR3 is CASSSPGTGVLGTQYF. CDR3 in DNA: TGTGCCAGCAGTTCCCCCGGGACAGGGGTCCTTGGTACGCAGTATTTT. This chain connects TRBV27 to TRBJ2-3; TRBD1 aligns across 10 bases. V was clipped by 4 bases and J by 8 bases; unmatched bases: 12. From germline, CDR1 is MNHEY and CDR2 SMNVEV (reference sequence). This CDR3 is built from 16 residues.